Listed here are 24 T cell receptor beta chains from one sample, sequenced in a study of blood T cells in healthy people across ages (dated by TCRdb to between 2015 and 2016). Library preparation used 5' RACE. Sequenced on an Illumina HiSeq 2500. A second PCR of about 6 to 11 cycles was performed with a sample-barcoded 5' primer and a J-beta primer mix. The public sequencing data were trimmed at Q25 with fastp and processed into clonotypes with MiXCR by TCRdb, which kept only in-frame beta chains. For every CDR3 protein sequence, its rows merge into one entry that carries the most common genes and DNA. For this sample there are roughly 1,700,000 distinct CDR3 sequences; roughly 28% appear just once. In total, the top ten clones hold 6.5% to 8.5% of the sample. The sample consisted of blood. Receptors originate from a young woman in good health.

This clonotype was found a few times. The chain links TRBV20-1 to TRBJ1-3, with D possibly being TRBD1 (5 bases). The CDR3 totals 15 residues. V dropped 1 base and J dropped 2 bases, with 12 bases sitting between them. Looked up from germline, CDR1 is DFQATT and CDR2 is SNEGSKA (reference sequence). This CDR3 is CSARAGTATGNTIYF. The CDR3 coding sequence is TGCAGTGCTAGAGCCGGGACGGCCACTGGAAACACCATATATTTT.

The rearrangement uses TRBV5-5 and TRBJ1-5, with D uncertain. CDR1 and CDR2 from the germline V gene are SGHKS and YYEKEE (reference sequence). V gave up 4 bases and J gave up 3 bases, with 11 bases separating them. The CDR3 covers 14 residues. The CDR3 region has the DNA TGTGCCAGCAGCGTGGGCAGACCCAATCAGCCCCAGCATTTT. Translating it yields CASSVGRPNQPQHF.

This chain joins TRBV15 and TRBJ2-1; 9 bases align to TRBD2. The germline V gene has CDR1 LNHNV and CDR2 YYDKDF (reference sequence). V lost 3 bases, J lost 0 bases, and 15 bases stayed unmatched. The CDR3 runs to 20 residues. Here the CDR3 reads CATSSSAGGPILSSYNEQFF. The CDR3, as DNA: TGTGCCACCAGCAGCTCAGCGGGGGGCCCTATCCTTAGCTCCTACAATGAGCAGTTCTTC.

The chain recombines TRBV12-3 or TRBV12-4 with TRBJ1-1; D ambiguous. With 3 bases removed from V and 3 bases from J, the gap between germline ends came to 8 bases. This CDR3 spans 13 amino acids. The CDR3: CASSFKADTEAFF. DNA for the CDR3: TGTGCCAGCAGTTTTAAGGCTGACACTGAAGCTTTCTTT.

The chain carries TRBV5-1 and TRBJ2-1, with D possibly TRBD2 on 5 matching bases. V shed 7 bases and J shed 5 bases, with 16 bases lying between them. Germline V gene lookup returns CDR1 SGHRS and CDR2 YFSETQ. The CDR3 loop spans 14 amino acids. For the CDR3, the DNA is TGCGCCAGCCAATACGAGGGTGTACACAATGAGCAGTTCTTC. As protein: CASQYEGVHNEQFF.

This clonotype came up a few times. The rearrangement links TRBV4-2 to TRBJ2-7; D gene unclear. The CDR3 is made up of 16 amino acids. The V gene lost 1 base and the J gene lost 6 bases, with 19 bases spanning the gap. Per the germline V gene, CDR1 is LGHNA and CDR2 is YNFKEQ. Here the CDR3 DNA reads TGTGCCAGCAGCCAAGGAGTCAGAGAGGCCCTCCGCGAGCAGTACTTC. This gives the protein CASSQGVREALREQYF.

This chain's CDR3 is CASSPWTSPNTGELFF. The CDR3 DNA reads as TGTGCCAGCAGCCCATGGACTAGCCCTAACACCGGGGAGCTGTTTTTT. V is TRBV7-6 and J is TRBJ2-2; 8 bases fit TRBD2. Germline trimming cut 5 bases from V and 2 bases from J; bases unmatched to any gene: 7. Looked up from germline, CDR1 is SGHVS and CDR2 is FNYEAQ. The CDR3 is made up of 16 amino acids.

This clonotype has ten or more counts. This rearrangement joins TRBV4-3 to TRBJ2-5, with D possibly being TRBD1 or TRBD2 (5 bases each). The CDR3 length is 13 residues. V was pared by 4 bases and J by 5 bases, with 11 bases between. The germline V gene has CDR1 LGHNA and CDR2 YSLEER. The CDR3: CASSPRESETQYF. As DNA, the CDR3 is TGCGCCAGCAGCCCCAGGGAGTCGGAGACCCAGTACTTC.

The sample holds a few counts of this clonotype. This sequence joins TRBV12-3 or TRBV12-4 and TRBJ1-2; possibly TRBD1 for D (5 bases). The CDR3 sequence is 12 residues long. Trimming left V 6 bases short and J 8 bases short, with 13 bases between. CDR3 sequence: CASRRNRGGYTF. The CDR3 nucleotides read TGTGCCAGCAGACGGAATCGGGGGGGCTACACCTTC.

There are many counts of this clonotype. The chain links TRBV7-2 to TRBJ2-5; no definite D call. V lost 5 bases and J 5 bases, leaving 6 bases between the germline ends. The CDR3 has 11 amino acids. CDR1 SGHTA and CDR2 FQGNSA come from the germline V gene. The CDR3 DNA reads as TGTGCCAGCAGCGTACCCGAGACCCAGTACTTC. Translating it yields CASSVPETQYF.

In this sample, this clonotype turned up many times. V and J are TRBV6-5 and TRBJ2-7; 9 nucleotides match TRBD2. Germline-derived CDR1 and CDR2 are MNHEY and SVGAGI. The CDR3 is 15 amino acids. The ends lost 6 bases at V and 4 bases at J; junction bases unmatched: 10. CDR3 coding DNA: TGTGCCAGCAGCCAACTAGCGGGCAGCCAATACGAGCAGTACTTC. It codes for CASSQLAGSQYEQYF.

The chain joins TRBV6-1 to TRBJ1-1, with unresolved D. Germline CDR1 is MNHNS and CDR2 is SASEGT. The CDR3 has 11 amino acids. V dropped 8 bases and J dropped 6 bases, with 10 bases sitting between them. The CDR3 coding sequence is TGTGCCAGCCAGTTCTTAGCTGAAGCTTTCTTT. Protein sequence: CASQFLAEAFF.

This clonotype was counted between two and nine times. V and J are TRBV20-1 and TRBJ2-5; 10 nucleotides align to TRBD2. Looked up from germline, CDR1 is DFQATT and CDR2 is SNEGSKA (reference sequence). The CDR3 runs to 14 residues. CDR3 DNA sequence: TGCGGGACCTCCGGGACTAGCGTGAGAGAGACCCAGTACTTC. Protein: CGTSGTSVRETQYF.

This clonotype was observed a handful of times. This may stem from a read error, because a much larger clone lies one nucleotide away. This chain joins TRBV29-1 and TRBJ2-7, with D perhaps matching TRBD2 (5 bases). The germline V and J ends were trimmed by 5 bases and 0 bases, with 11 bases remaining between them. The CDR3 contains 13 residues. Germline assignment: CDR1 SQVTM and CDR2 ANQGSEA. The chain's CDR3 is CSVCAGGSYEQYF. The CDR3 DNA reads as TGCAGCGTTTGCGCAGGAGGCTCCTACGAGCAGTACTTC.

The V and J genes are TRBV6-5 and TRBJ2-2; 9 nucleotides line up with TRBD1. Unmatched junction bases numbered 9, after V lost 6 bases and J lost 4 bases. CDR3 length equals 16 residues. CDR1 and CDR2 from the germline V gene are MNHEY and SVGAGI. The CDR3 protein is CASRGGTGSFTGELFF. CDR3 sequence (DNA): TGTGCCAGCAGGGGAGGGACAGGGAGCTTCACCGGGGAGCTGTTTTTT.

The chain combines TRBV5-1 with TRBJ1-2; D may be TRBD1 (5 bases). The CDR3 loop spans 15 amino acids. CDR1 SGHRS and CDR2 YFSETQ come from the germline V gene. The ends were cut back, 3 bases at V and 6 bases at J, with 18 bases in the middle. CDR3 bases: TGCGCCAGCAGCTCGAAGGGGACTCCTTCAGATGGCTACACCTTC. This sequence encodes CASSSKGTPSDGYTF.

This clonotype was observed a handful of times. The J gene is TRBJ2-5, the V gene TRBV20-1; no definite D call. The germline V and J ends were trimmed by 2 bases and 5 bases, with 15 bases remaining between them. Germline lookup yields CDR1 DFQATT and CDR2 SNEGSKA (reference sequence). There are 14 residues in the CDR3. CDR3 in DNA: TGCAGTGCTAGAATTGGCGTTCCCCGGGAGACCCAGTACTTC. Translating it yields CSARIGVPRETQYF.

The chain combines TRBV11-2 with TRBJ2-1; D remains unclear. The V end lost 1 base, the J end lost 1 base, and 11 bases lay between the germline ends. The germline gives CDR1 SGHAT, CDR2 FQNNGV. The CDR3 loop spans 16 amino acids. The CDR3 reads CASSLGPLGSYNEQFF. In nucleotides, the CDR3 is TGTGCCAGCAGCTTAGGGCCTCTAGGGTCCTACAATGAGCAGTTCTTC.

About this clonotype: This clone may be a read error of a much larger clone one base away. V usage is TRBV29-1 and J usage is TRBJ2-1; D ambiguous. The CDR3 covers 12 residues. Germline V gives CDR1 SQVTM, CDR2 ANQGSEA. V lost 4 bases to trimming and J lost 13 bases, with 17 bases between them. For the CDR3, the DNA is TGCAGCGTTGTGGTCAGTCAAGAGACCCAGTTCTTC. Its protein is CSVVVSQETQFF.

This clonotype was counted many times. V usage is TRBV4-1 and J usage is TRBJ1-2, with D perhaps matching TRBD1 (5 bases). Germline CDR1 reads MGHRA; CDR2 reads YSYEKL. Trimming took 1 base from V and 4 from J, leaving 10 bases between them. The CDR3 contains 14 residues. The CDR3 loop is CASSQVQGTYGYTF. The DNA for the CDR3 is TGCGCCAGCAGCCAAGTTCAGGGTACCTATGGCTACACCTTC.

This clonotype has a count of ten or more. CDR3 residues: CATPTVTSGANVLTF. DNA for the CDR3: TGTGCCACCCCAACAGTAACCTCCGGGGCCAACGTCCTGACTTTC. The V call is TRBV24-1, the J call TRBJ2-6; no clear D gene. The CDR3 has 15 residues. CDR1 KGHDR and CDR2 SFDVKD come from the germline V gene. Trimming stripped 9 bases from V and 4 bases from J, with 15 bases between.

This chain connects TRBV7-2 to TRBJ2-3, with 15 bases fitting TRBD2. The V gene's germline CDR1 is SGHTA and CDR2 FQGNSA. The V and J ends lost 5 bases and 6 bases, in that order; junction bases with no gene match: 15. This CDR3 is 19 amino acids long. CDR3 protein: CASSPRTSGGAGGQDTQYF. The CDR3 DNA reads as TGTGCCAGCAGCCCCCGGACTAGCGGGGGGGCGGGGGGACAGGATACGCAGTATTTT. The variable domain in full, completed from reference TRBV7-2 and TRBJ2-3, reads GAGVSQSPSNKVTEKGKDVELRCDPISGHTALYWYRQSLGQGLEFLIYFQGNSAPDKSGLPSDRFSAERTGGSVSTLTIQRTQQEDSAVYLCASSPRTSGGAGGQDTQYFGPGTRLTVL.

This clonotype was found a few times. The rearrangement uses TRBV6-5 and TRBJ2-1, with 9 bases matching TRBD1. V was pared by 6 bases and J by 10 bases, with 13 bases of the junction left unmatched. Germline V gene sequence: CDR1 MNHEY, CDR2 SVGAGI. The CDR3 is made up of 15 amino acids. For the CDR3, the DNA is TGTGCCAGCAGCCCGACAGGGGGGAGTTTTCGGGAGCAGTTCTTC. This translates into CASSPTGGSFREQFF.

J is TRBJ2-1 and V is TRBV6-5; 8 bases fit TRBD2. The V segment lost 6 bases and the J segment 8 bases; nucleotides outside the gene matches: 15. This CDR3 region has 16 residues. Germline V lookup: CDR1 MNHEY, CDR2 SVGAGI. CDR3 residues: CASRFKAGDPSDEQFF. CDR3 sequence (DNA): TGTGCCAGCAGATTCAAAGCGGGAGACCCCTCCGATGAGCAGTTCTTC.